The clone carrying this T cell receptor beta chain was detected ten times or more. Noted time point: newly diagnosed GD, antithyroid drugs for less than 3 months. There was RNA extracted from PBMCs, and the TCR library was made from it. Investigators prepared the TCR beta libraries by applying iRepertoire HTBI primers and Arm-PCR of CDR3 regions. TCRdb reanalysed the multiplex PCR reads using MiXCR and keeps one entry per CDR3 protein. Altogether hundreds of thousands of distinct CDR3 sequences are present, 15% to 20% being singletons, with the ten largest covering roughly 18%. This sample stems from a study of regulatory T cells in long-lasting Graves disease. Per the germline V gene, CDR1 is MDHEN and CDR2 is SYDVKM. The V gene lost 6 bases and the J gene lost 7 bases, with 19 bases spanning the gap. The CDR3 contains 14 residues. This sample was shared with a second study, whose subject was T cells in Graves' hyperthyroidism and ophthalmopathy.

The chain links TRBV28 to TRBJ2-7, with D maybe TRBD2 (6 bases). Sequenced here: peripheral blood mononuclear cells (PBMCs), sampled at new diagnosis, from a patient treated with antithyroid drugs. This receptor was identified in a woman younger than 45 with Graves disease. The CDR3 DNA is TGTGCCAGCAGGACCGGGACTCTACAAGGGGAGCAGTACTTC. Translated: CASRTGTLQGEQYF. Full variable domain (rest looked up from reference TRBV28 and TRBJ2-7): DVKVTQSSRYLVKRTGEKVFLECVQDMDHENMFWYRQDPGLGLRLIYFSYDVKMKEKGDIPEGYSVSREKKERFSLILESASTNQTSMYLCASRTGTLQGEQYFGPGTRLTVT.